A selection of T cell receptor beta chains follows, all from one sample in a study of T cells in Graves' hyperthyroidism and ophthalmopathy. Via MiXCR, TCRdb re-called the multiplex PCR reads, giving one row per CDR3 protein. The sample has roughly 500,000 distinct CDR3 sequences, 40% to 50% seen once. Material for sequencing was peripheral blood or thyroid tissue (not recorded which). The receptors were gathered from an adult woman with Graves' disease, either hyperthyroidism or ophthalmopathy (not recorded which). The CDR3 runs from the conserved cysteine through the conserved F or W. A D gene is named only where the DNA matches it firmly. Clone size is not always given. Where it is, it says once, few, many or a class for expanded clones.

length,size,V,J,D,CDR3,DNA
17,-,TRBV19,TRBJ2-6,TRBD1,CASSMTGKFGGANVLTF,TGTGCCAGTAGTATGACAGGGAAGTTTGGTGGGGCCAACGTCCTGACTTTC
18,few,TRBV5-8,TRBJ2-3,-,CASRSRGTRTSIGDTQYF,TGTGCCAGCAGGTCCCGGGGCACGCGTACCAGCATCGGAGATACGCAGTATTTT
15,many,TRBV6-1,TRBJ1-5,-,CASSGRQGSNQPQHF,TGTGCCAGCAGTGGCAGGCAGGGAAGCAATCAGCCCCAGCATTTT
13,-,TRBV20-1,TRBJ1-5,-,CSATRQWNQPQHF,TGCAGTGCTACCAGACAGTGGAATCAGCCCCAGCATTTT
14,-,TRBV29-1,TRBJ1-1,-,CSFLPGTMNTEAFF,TGCAGCTTCCTGCCCGGGACAATGAACACTGAAGCTTTCTTT
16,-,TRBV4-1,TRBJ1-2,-,CASSLAGEDDVNGYTF,TGCGCCAGCAGCTTGGCAGGGGAGGATGATGTTAATGGCTACACCTTC
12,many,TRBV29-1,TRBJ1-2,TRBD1,CSVYRGGYGYTF,TGCAGCGTGTACAGGGGAGGCTATGGCTACACCTTC
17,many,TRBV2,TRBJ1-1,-,CASSVSVRGGRNTEAFF,TGTGCCAGCAGTGTATCAGTGCGGGGCGGGAGAAACACTGAAGCTTTCTTT
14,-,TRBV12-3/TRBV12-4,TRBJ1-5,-,CASSDGQNGQPQHF,TGTGCCAGCAGTGACGGCCAAAACGGCCAGCCCCAGCATTTT
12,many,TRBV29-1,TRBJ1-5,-,CSVEGGTVYEHF,TGCAGCGTTGAAGGGGGAACAGTGTACGAGCATTTT
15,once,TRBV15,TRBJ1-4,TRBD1,CATSGRDRQNEKLFF,TGTGCCACCAGCGGTCGGGACAGACAAAATGAAAAACTGTTTTTT
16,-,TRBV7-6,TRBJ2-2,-,CASSLGPGAYTGELFF,TGTGCCAGCAGCTTAGGCCCGGGAGCGTACACCGGGGAGCTGTTTTTT
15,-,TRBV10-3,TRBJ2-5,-,CAISVSGTPNQPQYF,TGTGCCATCAGTGTATCCGGGACACCCAATCAGCCCCAGTACTTC
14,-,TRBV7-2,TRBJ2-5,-,CASSLVDMQETQYF,TGTGCCAGCAGCTTAGTGGACATGCAAGAGACCCAGTACTTC
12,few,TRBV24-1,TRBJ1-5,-,CATSDLGIPQHF,TGTGCCACCAGTGATTTGGGCATCCCCCAGCATTTT
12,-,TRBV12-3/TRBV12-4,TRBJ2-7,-,CASSAQGYEQYF,TGTGCCAGCAGCGCTCAGGGGTACGAGCAGTACTTC
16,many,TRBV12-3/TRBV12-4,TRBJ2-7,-,CASSFSRGALSYEQYF,TGTGCCAGCAGTTTCTCCCGGGGGGCGCTGAGTTACGAGCAGTACTTC
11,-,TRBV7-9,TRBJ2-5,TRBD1,CASSHRDRNYF,TGTGCCAGCAGCCACCGGGACAGGAACTACTTC
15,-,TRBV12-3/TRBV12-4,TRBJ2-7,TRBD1,CASSTRQGAIYEQYF,TGTGCCAGCAGTACCCGACAGGGGGCTATCTACGAGCAGTACTTC
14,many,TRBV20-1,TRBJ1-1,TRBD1,CSARKSRQGLEAFF,TGCAGTGCTAGAAAATCTAGACAGGGGCTAGAAGCTTTCTTT
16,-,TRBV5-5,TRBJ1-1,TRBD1,CASSSSGTGGAAEAFF,TGTGCCAGCAGCTCTTCCGGGACAGGGGGAGCGGCTGAAGCTTTCTTT
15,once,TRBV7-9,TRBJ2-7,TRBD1,CASSFPQGSSYEQYF,TGTGCCAGCAGTTTTCCACAGGGGAGCTCCTACGAGCAGTACTTC
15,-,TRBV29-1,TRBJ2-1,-,CSVDVPGRNYNEQFF,TGCAGCGTTGACGTTCCAGGGAGGAATTACAATGAGCAGTTCTTC
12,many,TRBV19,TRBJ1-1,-,CASSMGYTEAFF,TGTGCCAGTAGTATGGGCTACACTGAAGCTTTCTTT
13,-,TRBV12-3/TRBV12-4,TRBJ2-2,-,CASRRQVTGELFF,TGTGCCAGCAGAAGACAGGTGACCGGGGAGCTGTTTTTT
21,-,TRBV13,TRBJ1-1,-,CASSLPSQETQYFGPGTEAFF,-
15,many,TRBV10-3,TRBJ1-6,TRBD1,CAISETGGQRSPLHF,TGTGCCATCAGTGAGACAGGGGGCCAACGTTCACCCCTCCACTTT
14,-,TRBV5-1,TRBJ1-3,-,CASSSAVPGNTIYF,TGCGCCAGCAGCTCGGCAGTGCCTGGAAACACCATATATTTT
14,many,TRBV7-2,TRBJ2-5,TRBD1,CASSSNRGKETQYF,TGTGCCAGCAGCTCGAACAGGGGAAAAGAGACCCAGTACTTC
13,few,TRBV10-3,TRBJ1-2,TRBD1,CAMGTGGNYGYTF,TGTGCCATGGGGACAGGGGGCAACTATGGCTACACCTTC
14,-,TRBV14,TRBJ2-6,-,CASSQYTGANVLTF,TGTGCCAGCAGCCAATACACAGGGGCCAACGTCCTGACTTTC
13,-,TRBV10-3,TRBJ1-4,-,CTISESGGEKLFF,TGTACCATCAGTGAGTCGGGCGGTGAAAAACTGTTTTTT
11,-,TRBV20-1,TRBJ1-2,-,CSGTDHYGYTF,TGCAGTGGCACGGACCACTATGGCTACACCTTC
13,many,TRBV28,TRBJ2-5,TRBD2,CASSSSGVETQYF,TGTGCCAGCAGTTCTAGCGGGGTGGAGACCCAGTACTTC
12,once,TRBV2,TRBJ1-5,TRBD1,CASSTGEETQHF,TGTGCCAGCAGTACAGGGGAAGAGACCCAGCATTTT
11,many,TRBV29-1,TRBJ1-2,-,CSVGPRDSNTF,TGCAGCGTTGGGCCACGGGATAGCAACACCTTC
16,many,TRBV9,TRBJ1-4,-,CASSVAPGALEEKLFF,TGTGCCAGCAGCGTAGCACCCGGAGCCCTTGAAGAAAAACTGTTTTTT
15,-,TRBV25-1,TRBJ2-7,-,CASSAPGRGTYEQYF,TGTGCCAGCAGTGCACCGGGCCGTGGAACCTACGAGCAGTACTTC
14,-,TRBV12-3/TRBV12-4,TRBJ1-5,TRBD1,CASMVQGSRETQHF,TGTGCCAGCATGGTACAGGGGTCGCGAGAGACCCAGCATTTT
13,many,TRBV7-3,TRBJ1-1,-,CASRAGGGTEAFF,TGTGCCAGCAGGGCGGGGGGTGGCACTGAAGCTTTCTTT
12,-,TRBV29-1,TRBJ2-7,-,CSSGQEIYEQYF,TGCAGCTCGGGGCAGGAAATCTACGAGCAGTACTTC
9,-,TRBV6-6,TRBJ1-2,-,CASSYEDAF,TGTGCCAGCAGTTACGAAGACGCCTTC
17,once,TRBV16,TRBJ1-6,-,CASSESAGGGGNSPLHF,TGTGCCAGCAGTGAATCGGCTGGGGGGGGAGGAAATTCACCCCTCCACTTT
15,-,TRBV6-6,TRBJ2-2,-,CASSPRGLNTGELFF,TGTGCCAGCAGCCCGCGGGGACTTAACACCGGGGAGCTGTTTTTT
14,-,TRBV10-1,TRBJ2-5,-,CAISESAGQETQYF,TGTGCCATCAGTGAGTCGGCGGGGCAAGAGACCCAGTACTTC
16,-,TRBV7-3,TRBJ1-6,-,CASVSTASSYNSPLHF,TGTGCCAGCGTCTCGACTGCAAGCTCCTATAATTCACCCCTCCACTTT
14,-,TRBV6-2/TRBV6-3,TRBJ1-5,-,CASRVEYSNQPQHF,TGTGCCAGCAGAGTAGAATATAGCAATCAGCCCCAGCATTTT
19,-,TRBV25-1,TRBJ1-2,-,CASSGMLGVDNRPDYGYTF,TGTGCCAGCAGTGGTATGTTGGGGGTAGACAACCGGCCCGACTATGGCTACACCTTC
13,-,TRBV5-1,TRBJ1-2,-,CASSLGPSGSYTF,TGCGCCAGCAGCCTGGGACCCAGCGGATCCTACACCTTC
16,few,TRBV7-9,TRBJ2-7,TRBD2,CASSIRGTSGLFEQYF,TGTGCCAGCAGTATCCGTGGGACTAGCGGACTTTTCGAGCAGTACTTC
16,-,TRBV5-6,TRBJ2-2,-,CASSLPLDSLVGELFF,TGTGCCAGCAGCTTACCCCTCGACAGTCTGGTCGGGGAGCTGTTTTTT
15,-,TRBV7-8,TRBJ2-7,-,CASSLVGRVGYEQYF,TGTGCCAGCAGCTTAGTTGGCAGGGTGGGCTACGAGCAGTACTTC
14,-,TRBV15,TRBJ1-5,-,CAIGLTDGDQPQHF,TGTGCCATCGGCTTGACAGACGGAGATCAGCCCCAGCATTTT
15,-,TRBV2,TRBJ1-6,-,CASRLAPKGDSPLHF,TGTGCCAGCAGACTCGCCCCTAAGGGGGATTCACCCCTCCACTTT
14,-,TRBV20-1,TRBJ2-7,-,CSASAVPSAYEQYF,TGCAGTGCTAGTGCCGTGCCTAGCGCCTACGAGCAGTACTTC